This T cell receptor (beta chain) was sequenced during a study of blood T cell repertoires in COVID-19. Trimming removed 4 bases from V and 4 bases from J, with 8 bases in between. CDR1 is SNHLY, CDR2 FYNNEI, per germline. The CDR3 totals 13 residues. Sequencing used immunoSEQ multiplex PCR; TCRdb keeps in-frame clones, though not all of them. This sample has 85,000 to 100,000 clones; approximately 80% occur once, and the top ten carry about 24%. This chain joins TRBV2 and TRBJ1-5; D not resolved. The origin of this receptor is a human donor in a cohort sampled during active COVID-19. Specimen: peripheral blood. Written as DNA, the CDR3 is TGTGCCAGCAGTGGTGGCAGAAATCAGCCCCAGCATTTT. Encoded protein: CASSGGRNQPQHF.